This TCR beta chain was identified during a study of blood T cell repertoires in COVID-19. Libraries were prepared by immunoSEQ multiplex PCR; TCRdb keeps only in-frame clonotypes and omits some of them. The table has around 400,000 clones, roughly four fifths seen once; the top ten hold over 4.5%. Source material: PBMCs or T cells enriched from blood (not recorded which). The TCR comes from a woman between 45 and 60 years old who had recovered from COVID-19.

The CDR3 sequence is CASSQDALTGDYGYTF. CDR3 in DNA: TGTGCCAGCAGCCAAGATGCCCTGACAGGGGATTATGGCTACACCTTC. The V and J genes are TRBV4-2 and TRBJ1-2; TRBD1 matches at 8 bases. V shed 0 bases, J shed 5 bases, and the junction held 8 bases outside the gene matches. Germline-derived CDR1 and CDR2 are LGHNA and YNFKEQ. This CDR3 spans 16 amino acids.